The clone carrying this T cell receptor (beta chain) was observed a few times. Its antigen remains unidentified. Isolation of CD4+ naive, central memory, regulatory and stem cell-like memory cells was achieved by sorting via CD45RO/CCR7/CD25/CD127/CD95/CD27. Sorted populations all had greater than 95% purity. The sample belongs to a study of beta chain features in type 1 diabetes. Across the study: Cell yields, age and gender were similar between patients and healthy donors.

The germline gives CDR1 SGHAT, CDR2 FQNNGV. The CDR3 has 13 amino acids. V dropped 4 bases and J dropped 8; count of bases not matched to a gene: 6. The entirety of the isolated RNA underwent reverse transcription, so expressed TCRB transcripts were sequenced. Produced via immunoSEQ multiplex PCR; TCRdb's table is partial and in-frame only. The repertoire holds hundreds of thousands of clones, with 17% as singletons. Study-wide results and limits: In comparison with healthy donors, patients had naive, central memory and Treg TCRB repertoires that appeared more similar.

This receptor was identified in a woman aged 18-30 years in good health. The genes are TRBV11-2 and TRBJ1-2, with 8 bases matching TRBD1. The sample consisted of naive CD4+ T cells from blood. The CDR3 is CASSWARGQGYTF. The CDR3, as DNA: TGTGCCAGCAGCTGGGCCAGGGGGCAGGGCTACACCTTC.